A single sample is the source of the 3 T cell receptor beta chains below, sequenced in a study of somatic mutations in cytotoxic T cells in rheumatoid arthritis. Generated by immunoSEQ multiplex PCR, the TCRdb table keeps only in-frame clones and is missing some. Of about 19,000 clones detected, about 65% appear once; the ten largest clones hold approximately 20%. Sequenced sample: CD8+ T cells sorted from blood. The source of these receptors is an adult with rheumatoid arthritis.

The chain carries TRBV14 and TRBJ2-7; D call uncertain. The CDR3 length is 12 residues. The germline V gene encodes CDR1 SGHDN and CDR2 FVKESK. Trimming removed 4 bases at V and 4 bases at J, with 8 bases between. The CDR3 region is CASSPSNYEQYF. The CDR3 DNA is TGTGCCAGCAGCCCCAGCAATTACGAGCAGTACTTC.

V and J are TRBV7-9 and TRBJ2-5; 9 nucleotides align to TRBD1. J gave up 4 bases and V 5 bases, and 5 bases lay outside the gene matches. The CDR3 runs 14 residues. In germline, CDR1 is SEHNR, CDR2 FQNEAQ (reference sequence). The CDR3 loop is CASSAGQGSETQYF. The CDR3 DNA reads TGTGCCAGCAGCGCGGGACAGGGATCAGAGACCCAGTACTTC. The full variable domain, rest sourced from reference TRBV7-9 and TRBJ2-5, is DTGVSQNPRHKITKRGQNVTFRCDPISEHNRLYWYRQTLGQGPEFLTYFQNEAQLEKSRLLSDRFSAERPKGSFSTLEIQRTEQGDSAMYLCASSAGQGSETQYFGPGTRLLVL.

This chain links TRBV29-1 with TRBJ2-5; maybe TRBD2 (6 bases). Germline V gene data show CDR1 as SQVTM and CDR2 as ANQGSEA. CDR3 length equals 12 residues. V lost 3 bases and J lost 5, with 10 bases in between. CDR3 region: CSVDEGRETQYF. In DNA, the CDR3 is TGCAGCGTTGACGAGGGGAGGGAGACCCAGTACTTC.